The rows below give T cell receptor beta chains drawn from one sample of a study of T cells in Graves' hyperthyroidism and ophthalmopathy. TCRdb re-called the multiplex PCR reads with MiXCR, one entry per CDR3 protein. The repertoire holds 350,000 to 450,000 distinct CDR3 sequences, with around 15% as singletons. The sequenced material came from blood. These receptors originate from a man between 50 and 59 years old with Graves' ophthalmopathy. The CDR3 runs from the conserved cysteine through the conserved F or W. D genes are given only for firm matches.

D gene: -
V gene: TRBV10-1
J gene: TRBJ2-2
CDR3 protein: CASSPFSTGELFF

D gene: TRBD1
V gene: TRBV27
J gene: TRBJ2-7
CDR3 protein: CASSIGQGAGGEQYF

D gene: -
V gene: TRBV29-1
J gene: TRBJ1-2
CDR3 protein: CSVGQVSNDGYTF

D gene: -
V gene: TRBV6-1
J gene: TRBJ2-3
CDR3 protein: CASISGTRTDTQYF

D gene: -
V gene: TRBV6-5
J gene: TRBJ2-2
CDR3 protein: CASSLGLATNTGELFF

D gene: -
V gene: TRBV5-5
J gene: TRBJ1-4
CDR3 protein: CASSLTPQDEKLFF

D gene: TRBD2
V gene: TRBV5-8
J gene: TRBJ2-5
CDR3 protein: CASSLAASGRSETQYF

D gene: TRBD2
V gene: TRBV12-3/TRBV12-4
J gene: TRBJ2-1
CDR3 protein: CASSFIRLADYNEQFF

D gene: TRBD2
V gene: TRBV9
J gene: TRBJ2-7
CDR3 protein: CASSVGTSGTYEQYF

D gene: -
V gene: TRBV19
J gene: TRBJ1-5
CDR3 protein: CASRSWLDQPQHF

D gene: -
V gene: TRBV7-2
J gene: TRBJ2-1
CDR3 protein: CASSSARSSYNEQFF

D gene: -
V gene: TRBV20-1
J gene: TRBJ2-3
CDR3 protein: CSALVVDTQYF

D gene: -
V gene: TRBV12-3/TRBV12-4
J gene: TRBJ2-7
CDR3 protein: CASSAGGATYEQYF

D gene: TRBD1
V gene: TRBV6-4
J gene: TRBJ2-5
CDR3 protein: CASSRMTGETQYF

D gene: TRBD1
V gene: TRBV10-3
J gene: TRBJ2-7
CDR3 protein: CAIRKGQGNYEQYF

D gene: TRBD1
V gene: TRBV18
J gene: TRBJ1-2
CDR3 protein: CASSPEPGQGSYGYTF

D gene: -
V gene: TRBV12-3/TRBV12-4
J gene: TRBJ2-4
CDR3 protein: CASSSPGPAAQYF

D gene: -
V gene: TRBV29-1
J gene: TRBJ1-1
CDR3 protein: CSGSGFSTEAFF